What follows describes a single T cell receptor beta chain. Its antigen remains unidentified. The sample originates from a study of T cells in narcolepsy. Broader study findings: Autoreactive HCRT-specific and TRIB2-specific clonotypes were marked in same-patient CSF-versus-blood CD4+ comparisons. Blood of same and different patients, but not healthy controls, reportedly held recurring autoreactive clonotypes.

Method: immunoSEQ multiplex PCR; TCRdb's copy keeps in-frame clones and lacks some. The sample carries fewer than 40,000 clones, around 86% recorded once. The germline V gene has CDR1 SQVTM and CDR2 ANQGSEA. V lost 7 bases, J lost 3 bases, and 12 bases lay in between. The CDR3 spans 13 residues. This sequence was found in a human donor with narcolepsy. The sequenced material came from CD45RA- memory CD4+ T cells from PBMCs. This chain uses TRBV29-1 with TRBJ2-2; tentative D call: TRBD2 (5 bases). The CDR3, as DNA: TGCAGCGGCGGACTGGTTGACACCGGGGAGCTGTTTTTT. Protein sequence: CSGGLVDTGELFF.